This T cell receptor (beta chain) was captured by sequencing in a study of neurological immune-mediated disorders. Time point defined: longitudinal time-point 3. This clonotype occurred many times. TCRdb recomputed calls from the 5' RACE reads with MiXCR, one row per CDR3 protein. In the table there are fewer than 55,000 distinct CDR3 sequences, 10% to 15% of which are singletons. The length of the CDR3 is 14 residues. In germline, CDR1 is LNHDA, CDR2 SQIVND (reference sequence). V shed 6 bases and J shed 0 bases, with 11 bases lying between them. The chain is built from TRBV19 and TRBJ1-1, with D tentatively TRBD1 (6 bases). The TCR comes from a male donor with HTLV-1-associated myelopathy (HAM/TSP). What was sequenced was PBMCs. The CDR3, as DNA: TGTGCCAGTAGACAGGGTACTATGAACACTGAAGCTTTCTTT. Protein: CASRQGTMNTEAFF.